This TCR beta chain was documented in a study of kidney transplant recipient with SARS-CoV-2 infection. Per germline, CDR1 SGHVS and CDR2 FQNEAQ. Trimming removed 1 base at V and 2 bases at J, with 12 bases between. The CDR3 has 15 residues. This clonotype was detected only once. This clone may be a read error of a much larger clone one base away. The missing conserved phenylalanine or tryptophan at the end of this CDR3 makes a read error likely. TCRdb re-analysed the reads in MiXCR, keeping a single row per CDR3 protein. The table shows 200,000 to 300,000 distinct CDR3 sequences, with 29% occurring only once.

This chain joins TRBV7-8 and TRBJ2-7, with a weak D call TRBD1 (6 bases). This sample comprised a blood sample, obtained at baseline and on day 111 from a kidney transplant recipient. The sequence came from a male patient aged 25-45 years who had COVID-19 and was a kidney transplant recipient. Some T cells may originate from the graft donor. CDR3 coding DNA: TGTGCCAGCAGCTTAGAGACAGGTCGCCCCTACGAGCAGTACCTC. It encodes CASSLETGRPYEQYL.